This TCR beta chain was identified during a study of molecular identifiers for immune sequencing clone quantification. The germline CDR1 and CDR2 sequences are ENHRY and SYGVKD. CDR3 length: 17 residues. Trimming took 2 bases from V and 5 from J; bases not matched to a gene: 10. Regarding this clonotype: No antigen is known for it.

With listed TCR primers and previously described methods, bulk TCR libraries were prepared. TCRdb passed the PCR reads through MiXCR, listing each CDR3 protein once. Of around 94,000 distinct CDR3 sequences in the sample, about 35% are singletons; the top ten hold approximately 9.8%. From roughly 21,000 to 960,000 sorted cells, naive CD8 libraries were generated with 10%, 30% or 50% RNA. Study-level results: Highly expanded clone sizes could be underestimated by identical TCR molecules that share a barcode. Detectable among one million naive cells, according to reports, was Jurkat TCR RNA spiked in from one cell.

Sequencing was done on a sample of naive CD8+ T cells from blood, with Jurkat cell RNA spiked in. The subset denotes: FACS-sorted CD8+CD4-CCR7+CD45RA+ naive T cells. The receptor comes from a human donor in good health. Some libraries in this study had Jurkat cell RNA spiked in. This chain uses TRBV10-3 with TRBJ1-5, with 9 bases matching TRBD1. CDR3 bases: TGTGCCATCAGTGAGACAGAGTTGACAGGGGGAGATCAGCCCCAGCATTTT. Its translation: CAISETELTGGDQPQHF.